One TCR beta chain is described in this entry. This entry is derived from a study of blood T cell repertoires in COVID-19. Some clones are missing from TCRdb's copy, which holds only in-frame ones; the method was immunoSEQ multiplex PCR. The table records 200,000 to 250,000 clones, 65% to 90% of them present only once. The clonotype comes from a woman in her fifties or sixties with acute COVID-19. The sequenced material came from PBMCs or T cells enriched from blood (not recorded which).

In nucleotides, the CDR3 is TGTGCCAGCAGCTCCTGGACTAGCTCCATCGAGCAGTACTTC. It encodes CASSSWTSSIEQYF. The chain joins TRBV7-8 to TRBJ2-7, with 8 bases aligning to TRBD2. J lost 6 bases, V lost 4 bases, and 8 bases had no gene match. The CDR3 runs 14 residues. The germline V gene has CDR1 SGHVS and CDR2 FQNEAQ.